A single sample gave rise to the 27 T cell receptor beta chains below, sequenced in a study of cytomegalovirus exposure and HLA in healthy donors. 60 Vbeta and 13 Jbeta primers were used in PCR. Clones were sequenced by immunoSEQ multiplex PCR, and TCRdb holds only the in-frame ones, with some missing. The sample has approximately 120,000 clones, 80% to 85% seen once. The sample was PBMCs. These receptors all come from a woman in her twenties or thirties in good health and CMV-seronegative.

Regarding this clone: This same CDR3 is encoded by further DNA sequences in the sample. The chain links TRBV7-3 to TRBJ1-1; a weak D match, TRBD1 (5 bases). Germline-derived CDR1 and CDR2 are SGHTA and FQGTGA. V lost 6 bases to trimming and J lost 2 bases, with 10 bases between them. The CDR3 has 13 amino acids. The CDR3 reads CASSPGQNTEAFF. The CDR3 coding sequence is TGTGCCAGCAGTCCTGGACAAAACACTGAAGCTTTCTTT. Looking up the rest from reference TRBV7-3 and TRBJ1-1 gives the full variable domain: GAGVSQTPSNKVTEKGKYVELRCDPISGHTALYWYRQSLGQGPEFLIYFQGTGAADDSGLPNDRFFAVRPEGSVSTLKIQRTERGDSAVYLCASSPGQNTEAFFGQGTRLTVV.

This sequence joins TRBV11-3 and TRBJ2-7, with 7 bases matching TRBD2. The germline V gene encodes CDR1 SGHNT and CDR2 YENEEA. This CDR3 region has 15 residues. The V segment lost 5 bases and the J segment 4 bases; nucleotides outside the gene matches: 11. The DNA of the CDR3 is TGTGCCAGCAGCCCGGGGGGAGGCAGCAGGTACGAGCAGTACTTC. It yields the protein CASSPGGGSRYEQYF.

The chain employs TRBV5-4 and TRBJ1-1; D gene unclear. The germline V gene encodes CDR1 SGHNT and CDR2 YYREEE (reference sequence). The CDR3 runs to 13 residues. Trimming removed 0 bases at V and 10 bases at J, with 13 bases between. For the CDR3, the DNA is TGTGCCAGCAGCTTGGCCGGGAAGATGGTAGCTTTCTTT. Its protein is CASSLAGKMVAFF.

The chain is built from TRBV6-1 and TRBJ2-3; 9 bases align to TRBD2. CDR3 length equals 16 residues. J lost 5 bases, V lost 1 base, and 7 bases had no gene match. Germline V gene lookup returns CDR1 MNHNS and CDR2 SASEGT. CDR3 in amino acids: CASSEGAGGPEDTQYF. In DNA form, the CDR3 reads TGTGCCAGCAGTGAAGGGGCGGGGGGGCCTGAAGATACGCAGTATTTT.

The chain is built from TRBV25-1 and TRBJ1-2; D gene ambiguous. CDR1 and CDR2 (germline): MGHDK, SYGVNS. This CDR3 spans 15 amino acids. Deletions cut 5 bases from V and 4 bases from J, with 17 bases between. This chain's CDR3 is CASSPPGAISYGYTF. For the CDR3, the DNA is TGTGCCAGCAGTCCACCTGGAGCTATCTCCTATGGCTACACCTTC.

This clone was counted between two and nine times. The rearrangement joins TRBV6-1 to TRBJ1-5; D gene unclear. This CDR3 has 16 residues. Germline V gene data show CDR1 as MNHNS and CDR2 as SASEGT. V was cut by 2 bases and J by 4 bases, with 15 bases left in between. The CDR3 sequence: CASSERRVGQNQPQHF. Written as DNA, the CDR3 is TGTGCCAGCAGTGAAAGGCGGGTAGGCCAAAATCAGCCCCAGCATTTT.

This clone was observed once. The chain carries TRBV7-9 and TRBJ1-2; the D is unclear. Per the germline V gene, CDR1 is SEHNR and CDR2 is FQNEAQ (reference sequence). Between the trimmed V and J ends, which lost 4 bases and 2 bases, there was a span of 17 bases. The CDR3 spans 16 residues. CDR3 region: CASSSGPSGSNYGYTF. The CDR3 DNA follows: TGTGCCAGCAGCTCCGGACCCTCGGGATCAAACTATGGCTACACCTTC.

This clone is a singleton in its sample. The chain uses TRBV11-3 and TRBJ2-1, with 12 bases lining up with TRBD2. The V gene's germline CDR1 is SGHNT and CDR2 YENEEA. J was trimmed by 9 bases and V by 5 bases; bases with no gene match: 8. CDR3 length: 15 residues. CDR3 region: CASSTGTSGWGEQFF. The CDR3 region has the DNA TGTGCCAGCAGCACGGGGACTAGCGGGTGGGGTGAGCAGTTCTTC.

This chain connects TRBV2 to TRBJ2-7, with 7 positions matching TRBD1. J was trimmed by 2 bases and V by 6 bases; bases with no gene match: 7. Germline V gives CDR1 SNHLY, CDR2 FYNNEI. CDR3 size: 14 residues. As DNA, the CDR3 is TGTGCCAGCAGGTCCGGGACAGTAACCTACGAGCAGTACTTC. Translating it yields CASRSGTVTYEQYF.

The chain combines TRBV11-2 with TRBJ2-1; no definite D call. CDR1 and CDR2 from the germline V gene are SGHAT and FQNNGV. Trimming left V 4 bases short and J 4 bases short, with 5 bases between. This CDR3 contains 12 residues. The CDR3 DNA follows: TGTGCCAGCAGCTATTCTTACAATGAGCAGTTCTTC. This encodes CASSYSYNEQFF. The full variable domain, rest sourced from reference TRBV11-2 and TRBJ2-1, is EAGVAQSPRYKIIEKRQSVAFWCNPISGHATLYWYQQILGQGPKLLIQFQNNGVVDDSQLPKDRFSAERLKGVDSTLKIQPAKLEDSAVYLCASSYSYNEQFFGPGTRLTVL.

The chain joins TRBV4-1 to TRBJ2-7; a weak D match, TRBD1 (5 bases). Germline V gene lookup returns CDR1 MGHRA and CDR2 YSYEKL. The CDR3 consists of 16 residues. Between the trimmed V and J ends, which lost 4 bases and 2 bases, there was a span of 18 bases. The CDR3 coding sequence is TGCGCCAGCAGCCGAGGCCGGTTAGGGGCGACCTACGAGCAGTACTTC. As protein: CASSRGRLGATYEQYF.

The rearrangement joins TRBV10-3 to TRBJ1-5, with 8 nucleotides matching TRBD1. The CDR3 sequence is 14 residues long. CDR1 and CDR2 from the germline V gene are ENHRY and SYGVKD. The V segment lost 6 bases and the J segment 5 bases; nucleotides outside the gene matches: 6. The CDR3 region has the DNA TGTGCCATCAGCACAGGGGGATGCGATCAGCCCCAGCATTTT. Its protein is CAISTGGCDQPQHF.

Of note for this clone: Other DNA sequences within the sample encode an identical CDR3. The V gene is TRBV13, the J gene TRBJ1-1, with D perhaps TRBD1 (6 bases). CDR1 PRHDT and CDR2 FYEKMQ come from the germline V gene (reference sequence). The length of the CDR3 is 14 residues. V was trimmed by 2 bases and J by 4 bases, leaving 11 bases between them. In DNA, the CDR3 is TGTGCCAGCAGCTTATACAGGGCGGGCACTGAAGCTTTCTTT. It is translated as CASSLYRAGTEAFF.

This clone was seen just once. V and J are TRBV5-8 and TRBJ1-3, with D unresolved. Germline V gene sequence: CDR1 SGHTS, CDR2 YDEGEE. This CDR3 contains 15 residues. Trimming took 1 base from V and 3 from J, leaving 11 bases between them. This CDR3 reads CASSLSKSGGNTIYF. The CDR3, as DNA: TGTGCCAGCAGCTTGTCTAAGTCCGGTGGAAACACCATATATTTT.

About this clone itself: The same CDR3 also results from other DNA sequences found in this sample. CDR3 residues: CASQRWDSQETQYF. The CDR3 nucleotides are TGTGCCTCCCAGAGGTGGGACAGCCAAGAGACCCAGTACTTC. The chain employs TRBV30 and TRBJ2-5, with 7 bases that match TRBD1. The length of the CDR3 is 14 residues. V shed 7 bases, J shed 1 base, and the junction held 9 bases outside the gene matches. CDR1 and CDR2 (germline): GTSNPN, SVGIG (reference sequence).

The gene calls are TRBV19 and TRBJ1-5; 9 nucleotides match TRBD1. CDR1 is LNHDA and CDR2 is SQIVND in the germline V gene (reference sequence). The CDR3 runs to 14 residues. Losses at the gene ends were 5 bases for V and 5 bases for J; bases not matched to a gene: 4. The CDR3: CASSLQGAYQPQHF. For the CDR3, the DNA is TGTGCCAGTAGTTTACAGGGGGCCTATCAGCCCCAGCATTTT.

The V and J genes are TRBV7-3 and TRBJ1-6; 9 nucleotides match TRBD1. With 4 bases clipped from V and 8 bases from J, the junction kept 3 bases outside the gene matches. This CDR3 region has 14 residues. Per germline, CDR1 SGHTA and CDR2 FQGTGA. CDR3 amino acids: CASSWGQGDSPLHF. DNA for the CDR3: TGTGCCAGCAGCTGGGGACAGGGCGATTCACCCCTCCACTTT.

This chain links TRBV7-9 with TRBJ2-2; TRBD2 aligns across 16 bases. J was trimmed by 2 bases and V by 5 bases; bases with no gene match: 8. CDR1 is SEHNR, CDR2 FQNEAQ, per germline (reference sequence). The CDR3 consists of 19 residues. CDR3 residues: CASSVSGTSGGVNTGELFF. CDR3 coding DNA: TGTGCCAGCAGCGTGTCCGGGACTAGCGGGGGGGTTAACACCGGGGAGCTGTTTTTT.

This chain connects TRBV14 to TRBJ2-3; D is possibly TRBD1 (6 bases). Trimming cost V 2 bases and J 3 bases, with 9 bases left between them. CDR3 length equals 14 residues. The germline V gene encodes CDR1 SGHDN and CDR2 FVKESK. Here the CDR3 DNA reads TGTGCCAGCAGCCAAAATAGGGGGACAGATACGCAGTATTTT. Protein product: CASSQNRGTDTQYF.

This clone showed up just a few times. J is TRBJ2-1 and V is TRBV7-3; TRBD1 agrees at 9 bases. The V segment lost 4 bases and the J segment 6 bases; nucleotides outside the gene matches: 4. The CDR3 loop spans 14 amino acids. Germline lookup yields CDR1 SGHTA and CDR2 FQGTGA. This CDR3 is CASSSPTGGNEQFF. The CDR3 DNA is TGTGCCAGCAGCTCGCCGACAGGGGGCAATGAGCAGTTCTTC. Full variable domain (missing parts from reference TRBV7-3 and TRBJ2-1): GAGVSQTPSNKVTEKGKYVELRCDPISGHTALYWYRQSLGQGPEFLIYFQGTGAADDSGLPNDRFFAVRPEGSVSTLKIQRTERGDSAVYLCASSSPTGGNEQFFGPGTRLTVL.

The V call is TRBV6-5, the J call TRBJ2-1; a weak D match, TRBD1 (6 bases). CDR1 is MNHEY, CDR2 SVGAGI, per germline. There are 12 residues in the CDR3. V dropped 5 bases and J dropped 7 bases, with 9 bases sitting between them. The CDR3 nucleotides are TGTGCCAGCAGTAAGCAGGGGAATGAGCAGTTCTTC. It yields the protein CASSKQGNEQFF.

The V call is TRBV21-1, the J call TRBJ1-5; the table's D gene call, TRBD1, was not cross checked with the DNA. TRBV21-1 is labeled a pseudogene. The CDR3 is 18 amino acids. The CDR3 loop is CASSTIQAEFHSNQPQHF. The CDR3 DNA reads TGTGCCAGCAGCACGATCCAGGCAGAATTTCATAGCAATCAGCCCCAGCATTTT.

This chain joins TRBV7-2 and TRBJ2-5; 8 nucleotides match TRBD2. The CDR3 runs 15 residues. CDR1 is SGHTA and CDR2 is FQGNSA in the germline V gene. V gave up 3 bases and J gave up 5 bases; unmatched junction bases: 8. The CDR3 DNA reads TGTGCCAGCAGCTTTAACTCAGCGGGAGTGGAGACCCAGTACTTC. Its translation: CASSFNSAGVETQYF.

The V gene is TRBV30, the J gene TRBJ2-7; TRBD2 matches 7 bases. CDR3 size: 14 residues. V lost 2 bases to trimming and J lost 4 bases; unmatched junction nucleotides: 8. CDR1 and CDR2 (germline): GTSNPN, SVGIG (reference sequence). The CDR3 protein is CAWSRPGGGYEQYF. The CDR3 nucleotides read TGTGCCTGGAGTCGTCCGGGGGGAGGGTACGAGCAGTACTTC.

V usage is TRBV11-2 and J usage is TRBJ2-1; the match to TRBD1 covers 9 bases. Germline V gene sequence: CDR1 SGHAT, CDR2 FQNNGV. After removal of 2 bases from V and 9 bases from J, the junction contained 5 bases not matched to a gene. The CDR3 is 14 amino acids. The CDR3: CASSLSTGGSEQFF. The CDR3 DNA reads TGTGCCAGCAGCTTATCCACAGGGGGCAGTGAGCAGTTCTTC.

CDR3 bases: TGCGCCAGCAGCTCAACCACAGGGAGTGAGCAGTTCTTC. Its translation: CASSSTTGSEQFF. V and J are TRBV5-1 and TRBJ2-1, with D perhaps TRBD1 (6 bases). Germline lookup yields CDR1 SGHRS and CDR2 YFSETQ. V lost 3 bases and J 9 bases, leaving 13 bases between the germline ends. The CDR3 totals 13 residues.

The V gene is TRBV2, the J gene TRBJ1-5; D unclear. Trimming took 4 bases from V and 1 from J, leaving 11 bases between them. The length of the CDR3 is 15 residues. Germline CDR1 reads SNHLY; CDR2 reads FYNNEI. The CDR3 sequence is CASSGGRLSNQPQHF. The DNA for the CDR3 is TGTGCCAGCAGTGGAGGGAGGTTGAGCAATCAGCCCCAGCATTTT. The whole variable domain, remainder taken from reference TRBV2 and TRBJ1-5, is EPEVTQTPSHQVTQMGQEVILRCVPISNHLYFYWYRQILGQKVEFLVSFYNNEISEKSEIFDDQFSVERPDGSNFTLKIRSTKLEDSAMYFCASSGGRLSNQPQHFGDGTRLSIL.